Below, 10 T cell receptor beta chains from the same sample are listed, as sequenced in a study of blood T cells in healthy people across ages. A second PCR, run for roughly 7 to 11 cycles, used a sample-barcoded 5' primer plus a J-beta primer mix. TCRdb reanalysed the 5' RACE reads using MiXCR and keeps one entry per CDR3 protein. The table includes fewer than 600,000 distinct CDR3 sequences, 25% to 35% detected once. These data were also filed under a second study, of T cells of mothers and their children.

Sequencing was performed on blood. The receptors derive from a boy aged 2-15 years in good health.

The J gene is TRBJ1-1, the V gene TRBV6-5; D unclear. CDR3 length: 14 amino acids. V was cut by 2 bases and J by 3 bases, with 10 bases left in between. Per germline, CDR1 MNHEY and CDR2 SVGAGI. CDR3 amino acids: CASSYRPRDTEAFF. The CDR3, as DNA: TGTGCCAGCAGTTACCGTCCTAGGGACACTGAAGCTTTCTTT.

This clonotype was seen a handful of times. This chain joins TRBV11-2 and TRBJ2-1, with D uncertain. Trimming took off 4 bases at V and 12 bases at J, with 16 bases between the two ends. This CDR3 spans 13 amino acids. The germline gives CDR1 SGHAT, CDR2 FQNNGV. The CDR3, as DNA: TGTGCCAGCAGCTCCGCCATACTCCCGGCGCAGTTCTTC. This sequence encodes CASSSAILPAQFF.

This clonotype was detected only a few times. The V gene is TRBV20-1, the J gene TRBJ1-5; D ambiguous. Germline CDR1 reads DFQATT; CDR2 reads SNEGSKA (reference sequence). This CDR3 has 12 residues. Trimming took off 7 bases at V and 0 bases at J, with 7 bases between the two ends. CDR3: CSGLGSNQPQHF. DNA of the CDR3: TGCAGTGGTCTGGGTAGCAATCAGCCCCAGCATTTT.

This clonotype showed up just a few times. The V and J genes are TRBV20-1 and TRBJ1-4; D gene uncertain. Germline V lookup: CDR1 DFQATT, CDR2 SNEGSKA (reference sequence). V lost 3 bases to trimming and J lost 3 bases, with 14 bases between them. The CDR3 has 15 amino acids. The CDR3 loop reads CSASGPKGANEKLFF. CDR3 sequence (DNA): TGCAGTGCTAGCGGACCAAAGGGAGCTAATGAAAAACTGTTTTTT.

V gene TRBV6-5 combines with J gene TRBJ1-2; 7 positions agree with TRBD1. The V segment lost 6 bases and the J segment 7 bases; nucleotides outside the gene matches: 11. Per the germline V gene, CDR1 is MNHEY and CDR2 is SVGAGI. CDR3 size: 14 residues. The CDR3 spells CASSRAKGAFGYTF. The CDR3 DNA is TGTGCCAGCAGCCGTGCGAAGGGGGCGTTTGGCTACACCTTC.

V gene TRBV12-3 or TRBV12-4 combines with J gene TRBJ1-1; D unclear. This CDR3 has 11 amino acids. V shed 8 bases and J shed 8 bases, with 12 bases lying between them. CDR3 nucleotide sequence: TGTGCCAGCCAGACCGCGGGAGAAGCTTTCTTT. Its protein is CASQTAGEAFF.

This clonotype was detected a few times. Here the CDR3 reads CASSQDLGGSTEAFF. CDR3 DNA: TGTGCCAGCAGCCAAGATCTGGGAGGGAGCACTGAAGCTTTCTTT. The chain has TRBV14 and TRBJ1-1; D remains unclear. V was pared by 0 bases and J by 4 bases, with 12 bases between. Germline V lookup: CDR1 SGHDN, CDR2 FVKESK. The CDR3 spans 15 residues.

The chain joins TRBV14 to TRBJ2-1; D remains unclear. CDR1 and CDR2 from the germline V gene are SGHDN and FVKESK. The CDR3 loop spans 16 amino acids. Trimming pared 0 bases from V and 2 bases from J, leaving 11 bases between. The CDR3 coding sequence is TGTGCCAGCAGCCAAGAGGCGGAGACCCCCTACAATGAGCAGTTCTTC. It codes for CASSQEAETPYNEQFF.

Notes on this clonotype: One end of the junction does not line up with germline, which may come from a read error. The chain joins TRBV28 to TRBJ2-3; 8 bases fit TRBD1. The germline CDR1 and CDR2 sequences are MDHEN and SYDVKM. The CDR3 extends over 17 amino acids. The CDR3 loop is CAGSNQDREVWTDTQYF. DNA for the CDR3: TGTGCCGGCAGTAACCAGGACAGGGAAGTATGGACAGATACGCAGTATTTT.

The CDR3 DNA follows: TGTGCCAGCAGCTTAGACGGCGGGAGTTTATACAATGAGCAGTTCTTC. This encodes CASSLDGGSLYNEQFF. This chain links TRBV7-6 with TRBJ2-1; 7 nucleotides line up with TRBD2. This CDR3 has 16 residues. Germline CDR1 SGHVS, CDR2 FNYEAQ. Trimming at V came to 1 base and at J to 4 bases, leaving 7 bases not matched to a gene.